The 8 T cell receptor beta chains presented below share a single source sample, sequenced in a study of shared clonotypes between healthy human individuals. CD45RO-negative CD8 cells positively selected for CCR7 made up the naive population, which excluded terminally differentiated effector memory CD45RA+ cells. Profiling relied on immunoSEQ multiplex PCR, and the TCRdb table lists in-frame clones only, not all of them. The sample contains about 800,000 clones, around 96% of which appear only once. The sample taken for sequencing was naive CD8+ T cells sorted from blood. The receptor source for this set is a man aged 25-45 years in good health.

The genes are TRBV29-1 and TRBJ2-3; perhaps D is TRBD1 or TRBD2 (5 bases each). There are 14 residues in the CDR3. CDR1 and CDR2 (germline): SQVTM, ANQGSEA. V dropped 1 base and J dropped 7 bases, with 15 bases sitting between them. The CDR3 protein is CSVEVWDPRYTQYF. In DNA form, the CDR3 reads TGCAGCGTTGAAGTTTGGGACCCCCGGTATACGCAGTATTTT.

This sequence joins TRBV27 and TRBJ2-7; tentative D call: TRBD1 (6 bases). The V gene lost 6 bases and the J gene lost 2 bases, with 11 bases spanning the gap. The CDR3 contains 13 residues. Germline CDR1 reads MNHEY; CDR2 reads SMNVEV (reference sequence). The CDR3 DNA sequence: TGTGCCAGCAGCGACAGGAGTACCTACGAGCAGTACTTC. It codes for CASSDRSTYEQYF.

This chain connects TRBV7-2 to TRBJ2-7; 7 bases map to TRBD2. V shed 5 bases, J shed 2 bases, and the junction held 9 bases outside the gene matches. The CDR3 consists of 15 residues. Germline CDR1 and CDR2: SGHTA and FQGNSA. The DNA of the CDR3 is TGTGCCAGCAGCCCGACTAGCAATGTCGCCTACGAGCAGTACTTC. It translates to CASSPTSNVAYEQYF.

The genes are TRBV4-2 and TRBJ2-7, with 12 bases aligning to TRBD2. The trim removed 1 base at V and 2 bases at J, leaving 9 bases unmatched. The CDR3 has 18 residues. In germline, CDR1 is LGHNA, CDR2 YNFKEQ. In DNA, the CDR3 is TGTGCCAGCAGCCAAGCAGGACTAGCGGGAAGTAACCCCTACGAGCAGTACTTC. Translating it yields CASSQAGLAGSNPYEQYF.

This clone appeared a single time. This rearrangement joins TRBV5-4 to TRBJ2-5; possible D gene TRBD1, 5 bases. Trimming cost V 4 bases and J 2 bases, with 18 bases left between them. CDR3 length equals 16 residues. CDR1 SGHNT and CDR2 YYREEE come from the germline V gene (reference sequence). CDR3 residues: CASSQGVARGQETQYF. CDR3 in DNA: TGTGCCAGCAGCCAGGGTGTGGCAAGGGGACAAGAGACCCAGTACTTC. Full variable domain (missing parts from reference TRBV5-4 and TRBJ2-5): ETGVTQSPTHLIKTRGQQVTLRCSSQSGHNTVSWYQQALGQGPQFIFQYYREEENGRGNFPPRFSGLQFPNYSSELNVNALELDDSALYLCASSQGVARGQETQYFGPGTRLLVL.

This sequence joins TRBV19 and TRBJ2-1, with a tentative D call TRBD2 (6 bases). V was clipped by 7 bases and J by 3 bases, with 13 bases between them. CDR1 and CDR2 (germline): LNHDA, SQIVND (reference sequence). This CDR3 is built from 14 residues. In DNA form, the CDR3 reads TGTGCCAGTAAGGGGCGGGAATTCTACAATGAGCAGTTCTTC. It encodes CASKGREFYNEQFF.

The gene calls are TRBV28 and TRBJ1-5, with 8 bases aligning to TRBD1. CDR1 and CDR2 from the germline V gene are MDHEN and SYDVKM. The CDR3 is 18 amino acids. With 6 bases clipped from V and 5 bases from J, the junction kept 18 bases outside the gene matches. CDR3 in amino acids: CASSGQGGLVVGDQPQHF. The CDR3, as DNA: TGTGCCAGCAGCGGACAGGGCGGGCTCGTAGTTGGGGATCAGCCCCAGCATTTT.

The chain carries TRBV7-9 and TRBJ1-2; 7 bases are a match to TRBD1. This CDR3 is built from 17 residues. Unmatched junction bases numbered 16, after V lost 5 bases and J lost 4 bases. Germline V gene lookup returns CDR1 SEHNR and CDR2 FQNEAQ (reference sequence). CDR3 sequence (DNA): TGTGCCAGCAGCCCCCAGACAGGGCGGTATTTGGCCTATGGCTACACCTTC. This codes for CASSPQTGRYLAYGYTF.